The clone carrying this T cell receptor beta chain was detected only a few times. Its antigen is currently unknown. A sample-barcoded 5' primer and a J-beta primer mix were used in a second PCR of roughly 7 to 11 cycles. Individual samples furnished no less than 3 million CDR3-containing paired-end reads apiece. TCRdb processed the 5' RACE reads anew with MiXCR; each CDR3 protein has one entry. The sample yields about 1,400,000 distinct CDR3 sequences, around 42% seen once. The data stem from a study of blood T cells in healthy people across ages. Points from the study as a whole: TCR beta diversity, measured per million T cells, fell in a roughly linear way with age. Fewer expanded clones and more diversity marked long-lived versus aged donors.

The CDR3 extends over 15 amino acids. Germline CDR1 reads SQVTM; CDR2 reads ANQGSEA. V shed 1 base and J shed 1 base, with 13 bases lying between them. The receptor was derived from a young woman in good health. Sequenced input: blood. The chain carries TRBV29-1 and TRBJ1-1; D remains unclear. The CDR3 nucleotides read TGCAGCGTTGAAGGGGTCGTCGGGCCGAACACTGAAGCTTTCTTT. Translation: CSVEGVVGPNTEAFF. The entire variable domain, with the rest obtained from reference TRBV29-1 and TRBJ1-1, is as follows: SAVISQKPSRDICQRGTSLTIQCQVDSQVTMMFWYRQQPGQSLTLIATANQGSEATYESGFVIDKFPISRPNLTFSTLTVSNMSPEDSSIYLCSVEGVVGPNTEAFFGQGTRLTVV.